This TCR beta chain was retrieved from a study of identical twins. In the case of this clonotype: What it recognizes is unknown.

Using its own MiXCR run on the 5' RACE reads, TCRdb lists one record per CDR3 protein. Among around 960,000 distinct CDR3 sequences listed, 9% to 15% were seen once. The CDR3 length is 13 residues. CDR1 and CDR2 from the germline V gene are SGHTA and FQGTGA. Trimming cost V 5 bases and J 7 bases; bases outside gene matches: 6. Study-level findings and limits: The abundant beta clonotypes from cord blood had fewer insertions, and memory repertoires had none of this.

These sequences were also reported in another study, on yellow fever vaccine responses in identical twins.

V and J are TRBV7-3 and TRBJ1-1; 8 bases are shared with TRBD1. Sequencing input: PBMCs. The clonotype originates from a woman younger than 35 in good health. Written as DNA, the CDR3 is TGTGCCAGCAGCCCGACTACAGGGGGTGAAGCTTTCTTT. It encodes CASSPTTGGEAFF.